The following is a T cell receptor beta chain sequence with its context. This sample stems from a study of blood T cell repertoires in COVID-19. The wider study: In each case, the material was cDNA or gDNA derived from T cells, B-cell-depleted T cells, or PBMCs.

The CDR3 totals 17 residues. Germline CDR1 is SGHRS and CDR2 is YFSETQ. Trimming removed 4 bases from V and 3 bases from J; junction bases left unmatched: 12. Method: immunoSEQ multiplex PCR; TCRdb's copy keeps in-frame clones and lacks some. The sample lists roughly 410,000 clones, 70% to 90% occurring once. Sequencing was done on a sample of peripheral blood. The chain is built from TRBV5-1 and TRBJ2-1, with TRBD1 identical over 8 bases. This TCR derives from a woman aged 55-70 years with COVID-19, enrolled during active disease. The CDR3 loop reads CASSTAGQARRYNEQFF. The CDR3 nucleotides are TGCGCCAGCAGCACCGCGGGACAGGCACGACGCTACAATGAGCAGTTCTTC.